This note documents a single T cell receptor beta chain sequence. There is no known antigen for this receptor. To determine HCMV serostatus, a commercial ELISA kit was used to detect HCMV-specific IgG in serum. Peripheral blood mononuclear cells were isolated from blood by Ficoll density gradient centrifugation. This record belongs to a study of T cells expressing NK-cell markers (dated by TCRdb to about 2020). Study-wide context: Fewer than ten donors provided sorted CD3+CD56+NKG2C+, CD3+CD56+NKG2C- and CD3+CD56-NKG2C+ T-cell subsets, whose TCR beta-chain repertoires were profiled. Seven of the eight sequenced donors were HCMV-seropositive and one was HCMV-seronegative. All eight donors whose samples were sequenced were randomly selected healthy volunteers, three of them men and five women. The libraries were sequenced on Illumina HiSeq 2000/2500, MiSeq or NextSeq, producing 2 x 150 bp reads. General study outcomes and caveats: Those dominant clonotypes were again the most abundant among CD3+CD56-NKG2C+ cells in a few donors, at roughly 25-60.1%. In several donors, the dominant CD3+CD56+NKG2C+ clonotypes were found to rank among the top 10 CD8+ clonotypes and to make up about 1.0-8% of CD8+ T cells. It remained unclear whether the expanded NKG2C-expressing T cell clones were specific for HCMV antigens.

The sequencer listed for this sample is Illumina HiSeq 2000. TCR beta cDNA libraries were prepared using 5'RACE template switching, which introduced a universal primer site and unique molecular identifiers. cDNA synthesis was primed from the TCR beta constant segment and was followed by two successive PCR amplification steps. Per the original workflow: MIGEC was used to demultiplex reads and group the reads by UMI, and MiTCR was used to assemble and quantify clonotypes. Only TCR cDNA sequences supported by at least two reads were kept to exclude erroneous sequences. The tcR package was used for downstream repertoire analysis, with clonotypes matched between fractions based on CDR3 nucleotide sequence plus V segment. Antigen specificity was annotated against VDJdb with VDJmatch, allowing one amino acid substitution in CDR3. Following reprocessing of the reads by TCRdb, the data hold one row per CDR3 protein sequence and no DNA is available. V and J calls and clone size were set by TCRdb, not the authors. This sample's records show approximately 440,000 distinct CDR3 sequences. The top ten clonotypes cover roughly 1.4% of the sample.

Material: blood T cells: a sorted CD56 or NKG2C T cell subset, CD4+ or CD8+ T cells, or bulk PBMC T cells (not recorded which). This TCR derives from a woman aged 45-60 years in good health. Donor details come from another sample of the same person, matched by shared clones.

The CDR3 loop reads CASSEDRGRDEQFF. This chain is built from TRBV2 and TRBJ2-1; the D call from TCRdb, TRBD1, cannot be confirmed without DNA. CDR1 SNHLY and CDR2 FYNNEI are derived from the germline V gene. The cysteine opens and the phenylalanine closes a CDR3 of 14 amino acids. The protein alone is recorded here.